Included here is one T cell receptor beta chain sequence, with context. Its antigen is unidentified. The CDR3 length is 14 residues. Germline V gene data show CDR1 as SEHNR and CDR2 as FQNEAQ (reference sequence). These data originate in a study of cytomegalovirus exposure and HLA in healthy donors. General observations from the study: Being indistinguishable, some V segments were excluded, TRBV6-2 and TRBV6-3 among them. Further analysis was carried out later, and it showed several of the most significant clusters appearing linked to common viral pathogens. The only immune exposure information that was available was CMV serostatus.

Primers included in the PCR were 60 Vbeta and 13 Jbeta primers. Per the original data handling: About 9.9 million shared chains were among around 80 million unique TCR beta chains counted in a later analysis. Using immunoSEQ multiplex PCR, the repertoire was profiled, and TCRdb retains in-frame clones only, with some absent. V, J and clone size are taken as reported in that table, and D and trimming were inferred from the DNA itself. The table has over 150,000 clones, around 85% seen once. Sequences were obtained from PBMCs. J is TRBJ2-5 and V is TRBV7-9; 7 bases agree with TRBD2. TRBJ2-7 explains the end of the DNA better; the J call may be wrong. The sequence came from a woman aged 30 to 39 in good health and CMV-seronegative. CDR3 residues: CASSLVGRGDEQYF. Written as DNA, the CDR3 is TGTGCCAGCAGCTTAGTTGGCCGGGGGGACGAGCAGTACTTC.